What follows are 19 T cell receptor gamma chains derived from one specimen sequenced in a study of Vδ1+ human thymocytes. Study-wide points: Thymic TRG and TRD repertoires appeared highly polyclonal, with Gaussian CDR3 length distributions.

No cognate antigen is known for these TCRs. Sequences come from RNA converted to cDNA by reverse transcription. The CDR3 regions were amplified by multiplex PCR from V-gene primers to a constant-region primer. TCRdb reran clone calling via CATT on the multiplex PCR reads. The data show tens of thousands of gamma-chain clones, about 13% seen once. The sample was Vdelta1+ gamma-delta thymocytes from the thymus. The subset here: FACS-sorted CD3+ TCRalphabeta- TCRVdelta1+ TCRVdelta2- thymocytes. The receptors stem from a child younger than two who had congenital heart surgery.

The chain links TRGV8 to TRGJ1 or TRGJ2. CDR1 is VENAVY and CDR2 is YDSYNSRV in the germline V gene. The CDR3 consists of 12 residues. Trimming took 3 bases from V and 7 from J; bases not matched to a gene: 6. CDR3 protein: CATWDCNYKKLF. CDR3 DNA: TGTGCCACCTGGGATTGCAACTATAAGAAACTCTTT.

The chain links TRGV4 to TRGJ1 or TRGJ2. Trimming removed 0 bases from V and 0 bases from J; junction bases left unmatched: 5. Germline-derived CDR1 and CDR2 are EGSTGY and YDSYTSSV. The CDR3 covers 15 residues. The CDR3 DNA follows: TGTGCCACCTGGGATGGGCGTTCGAATTATTATAAGAAACTCTTT. This codes for CATWDGRSNYYKKLF.

This clone has just a few counts. This chain joins TRGV4 and TRGJ1 or TRGJ2. The ends lost 4 bases at V and 9 bases at J; junction bases unmatched: 12. The CDR3 length is 13 residues. Per the germline V gene, CDR1 is EGSTGY and CDR2 is YDSYTSSV. The CDR3 is CATWDLTNRKKLF. CDR3 DNA: TGTGCCACCTGGGACCTCACGAACCGTAAGAAACTCTTT.

This clone was found a few times. The chain combines TRGV5 with TRGJ1 or TRGJ2. The CDR3 extends over 11 amino acids. Per germline, CDR1 VINAFY and CDR2 YDVSNSKD. V lost 4 bases to trimming and J lost 9 bases; unmatched junction nucleotides: 6. The DNA for the CDR3 is TGTGCCACCTGGGAACCTATTAAGAAACTCTTT. It is translated as CATWEPIKKLF.

The sample holds a few counts of this clone. A much larger clonotype is one base distant, so this may be a read error. The chain employs TRGV5 and TRGJ1 or TRGJ2. This CDR3 region has 10 residues. The V segment lost 3 bases and the J segment 8 bases; nucleotides outside the gene matches: 1. Germline V gives CDR1 VINAFY, CDR2 YDVSNSKD. As DNA, the CDR3 is TGTGCCACCTGGGACCATAAGAAACTCTTT. As protein: CATWDHKKLF.

This clone has just a few counts. The chain joins TRGV4 to TRGJP2. V lost 4 bases, J lost 3 bases, and 5 bases stayed unmatched. There are 14 residues in the CDR3. The germline V gene has CDR1 EGSTGY and CDR2 YDSYTSSV. CDR3 protein: CATWEGGSDWIKTF. The CDR3 region has the DNA TGTGCCACCTGGGAGGGGGGTAGTGATTGGATCAAGACGTTT.

This clone was found a few times. The chain couples TRGV9 to TRGJ1 or TRGJ2. Germline V gene lookup returns CDR1 GITISATS and CDR2 ISYDGTV (reference sequence). The CDR3 consists of 16 residues. V was pared by 3 bases and J by 3 bases, with 14 bases of the junction left unmatched. The DNA for the CDR3 is TGTGCCTTGTGGGAGACCCACCGCCTCCTTTATTATAAGAAACTCTTT. Its translation is CALWETHRLLYYKKLF.

This clone was counted between two and nine times. The chain recombines TRGV2 with TRGJ1 or TRGJ2. CDR1 EGSNGY and CDR2 YDSYNSKV come from the germline V gene. Germline trimming cut 6 bases from V and 5 bases from J; bases unmatched to any gene: 7. This CDR3 has 12 amino acids. This CDR3 reads CATWKFNYKKLF. The CDR3 region has the DNA TGTGCCACCTGGAAATTTAATTATAAGAAACTCTTT.

This chain connects TRGV4 to TRGJ1 or TRGJ2. The germline CDR1 and CDR2 sequences are EGSTGY and YDSYTSSV. The ends lost 6 bases at V and 4 bases at J; junction bases unmatched: 18. The CDR3 totals 16 residues. The CDR3 bases are TGTGCCACCTGGCCCCGGCACAAATACGTATATTATAAGAAACTCTTT. It codes for CATWPRHKYVYYKKLF.

This clone was counted between two and nine times. The rearrangement joins TRGV4 to TRGJ1 or TRGJ2. Germline V gene data show CDR1 as EGSTGY and CDR2 as YDSYTSSV. Trimming removed 6 bases from V and 6 bases from J; junction bases left unmatched: 8. There are 12 residues in the CDR3. The CDR3 region is CATWKLTYKKLF. In DNA, the CDR3 is TGTGCCACCTGGAAGCTCACTTATAAGAAACTCTTT.

The V gene is TRGV4, the J gene TRGJ1 or TRGJ2. Germline CDR1 is EGSTGY and CDR2 is YDSYTSSV. J was trimmed by 5 bases and V by 5 bases; bases with no gene match: 12. The CDR3 covers 14 residues. CDR3 DNA sequence: TGTGCCACCTGGGTTGCGAATGGCAATTATAAGAAACTCTTT. It specifies CATWVANGNYKKLF.

V gene TRGV5 combines with J gene TRGJ1 or TRGJ2. Germline CDR1 and CDR2: VINAFY and YDVSNSKD. J was trimmed by 2 bases and V by 0 bases; bases with no gene match: 13. The CDR3 is 17 amino acids. The CDR3 reads CATWDRPGQEYYYKKLF. CDR3 nucleotide sequence: TGTGCCACCTGGGACAGGCCGGGGCAGGAGTATTATTATAAGAAACTCTTT.

V gene TRGV8 combines with J gene TRGJ1 or TRGJ2. The CDR3 is 10 amino acids. Per germline, CDR1 VENAVY and CDR2 YDSYNSRV. The V and J ends lost 2 bases and 12 bases, in that order; junction bases with no gene match: 4. The CDR3 region has the DNA TGTGCCACCTGGGATAATGCGAAACTCTTT. As protein: CATWDNAKLF.

In its sample, this clone was seen a few times. Other DNA sequences from this sample encode an identical CDR3 as well. The V call is TRGV4, the J call TRGJP1. CDR3 length: 14 residues. Losses at the gene ends were 5 bases for V and 0 bases for J; bases not matched to a gene: 3. The germline gives CDR1 EGSTGY, CDR2 YDSYTSSV. CDR3 DNA: TGTGCCACCTGGGTCCATACCACTGGTTGGTTCAAGATATTT. Encoded protein: CATWVHTTGWFKIF.

This clone was counted a few times. This chain uses TRGV4 with TRGJ1 or TRGJ2. Germline values: CDR1 EGSTGY, CDR2 YDSYTSSV. The CDR3 totals 11 residues. The trim removed 6 bases at V and 10 bases at J, leaving 9 bases unmatched. CDR3 sequence: CATWNKGKKLF. The CDR3 bases are TGTGCCACCTGGAATAAGGGGAAGAAACTCTTT.

This clone was seen a few times. V usage is TRGV9 and J usage is TRGJP1. The J call is uncertain, as TRGJP better fits the DNA end. The CDR3 runs to 13 residues. Germline V gene data show CDR1 as GITISATS and CDR2 as ISYDGTV (reference sequence). The CDR3 sequence is CALWERCRWFKVF. The CDR3, as DNA: TGTGCCTTGTGGGAGCGATGTCGTTGGTTCAAGGTATTT.

This clone was detected only a few times. The junction differs from germline at one of its ends, possibly a read error. Other DNA sequences from this sample encode an identical CDR3 as well. This rearrangement joins TRGV9 to TRGJP. Per the germline V gene, CDR1 is GITISATS and CDR2 is ISYDGTV (reference sequence). The CDR3 covers 16 residues. The CDR3 DNA is TGTGCCTTGTGGGAGGTGTTAGAGTTAGGCAAAAAAATCAAGGTATTT. Its translation is CALWEVLELGKKIKVF.

This rearrangement joins TRGV2 to TRGJP2. The germline CDR1 and CDR2 sequences are EGSNGY and YDSYNSKV. Unmatched junction bases numbered 4, after V lost 3 bases and J lost 0 bases. This CDR3 is built from 15 residues. CDR3 loop: CATWDTYSSDWIKTF. CDR3 coding DNA: TGTGCCACCTGGGACACCTATAGTAGTGATTGGATCAAGACGTTT.

This chain joins TRGV8 and TRGJ1 or TRGJ2. V lost 6 bases and J lost 0; bases outside the gene matches: 5. This CDR3 has 13 amino acids. Germline loops: CDR1 VENAVY, CDR2 YDSYNSRV. The DNA of the CDR3 is TGTGCCACCTGGCCTAAGAATTATTATAAGAAACTCTTT. It yields the protein CATWPKNYYKKLF.